This T cell receptor beta chain was retrieved from a study of T cell changes during pregnancy in multiple sclerosis. TCRdb's table, derived via immunoSEQ multiplex PCR, lists solely in-frame clones and lacks some. This sample has about 45,000 clones, with 80% to 95% found just once. Germline CDR1 is SGHRS and CDR2 is YFSETQ. V lost 3 bases and J lost 0; bases outside the gene matches: 17. The CDR3 extends over 20 amino acids. The sample was CD4+ T cells from peripheral blood mononuclear cells, taken before pregnancy. V and J are TRBV5-1 and TRBJ2-5; 10 bases align to TRBD2. The clonotype comes from a female donor with multiple sclerosis, enrolled in a pregnancy study. The CDR3 loop is CASSYSPSGSSGPDQETQYF. The DNA for the CDR3 is TGCGCCAGCAGCTACTCCCCTAGCGGGAGTTCGGGACCCGACCAAGAGACCCAGTACTTC.